This T cell receptor beta chain derives from a study of blood T cells in healthy people across ages. For every donor, a draw yielded approximately 9.9 milliliters of peripheral blood. Then a second PCR, running roughly 7 to 11 cycles, was carried out with a sample-barcoded 5' primer and a J-beta primer mix. Every molecule of cDNA carried a tag from a template-switch adaptor with 12 random nucleotides. TCRdb processed the 5' RACE reads anew with MiXCR; each CDR3 protein has one entry. Among about 1.7 million distinct CDR3 sequences listed, over 25% were seen once. Broader study findings: TCR beta diversity correlated strongly with naive T cell percentage. Per-million-T-cell TCR beta diversity fell roughly linearly with age.

The CDR3 totals 11 residues. The germline V and J ends were trimmed by 6 bases and 13 bases, with 13 bases remaining between them. In regard to this clonotype: Its cognate antigen is unknown.

This clonotype originated in a woman aged 25 to 39 in good health. Sequencing was done on a sample of blood. The chain uses TRBV12-3 or TRBV12-4 and TRBJ2-1, with D unresolved. The CDR3 DNA reads TGTGCCAGCAGCCTAACAGAGACCCAGTTCTTC. Translation gives CASSLTETQFF.